These T cell receptor beta chains were read from a single sample in a study of T-cell memory formation after mild COVID-19. TCRdb re-called the 5' RACE reads through MiXCR, storing one row per CDR3 protein. The sample consists of roughly 52,000 distinct CDR3 sequences, over 7.5% of them appearing once. Sequenced sample: PBMCs or a T cell subset sorted from them (not recorded which). The receptors stem from a man aged 18 to 30 who had mild COVID-19 (a few samples of this study predate the infection). Cell type and time point are not known. Each CDR3 is given with its conserved first and last residue. The D gene is left open where the match is weak. A row's size may be missing; if present it is once, few, many or a size class.

V gene	J gene	clone size	D gene	CDR3 DNA	CDR3 protein
TRBV6-6	TRBJ2-4	many	NA	TGTGCCAGCAGTCCCCAAGGACAAGTTATTCAGTACTTC	CASSPQGQVIQYF
TRBV6-5	TRBJ2-1	few	TRBD2	TGTGCCAGCAGTCCCTCTAGCGGGGGGGCCCTGAATGAGCAGTTCTTC	CASSPSSGGALNEQFF
TRBV20-1	TRBJ1-2	NA	TRBD1	TGCAGTGCGGGACAGGGAGTCTATGGCTACACCTTC	CSAGQGVYGYTF
TRBV11-2	TRBJ2-3	NA	NA	TGTGCCAGCAGCTCCCCCTTGGGTCAGAGAACAGATACGCAGTATTTT	CASSSPLGQRTDTQYF
TRBV7-2	TRBJ2-5	NA	NA	TGTGCCAGCACTGTCTACACGAACCAAGAGACCCAGTACTTC	CASTVYTNQETQYF
TRBV29-1	TRBJ2-5	few	NA	TGCAGCGCTGTGGGGCGTTTTGCGGAGACCCAGTACTTC	CSAVGRFAETQYF
TRBV3-1	TRBJ1-1	NA	NA	TGTGCCAGCAGCCAGACGGAATTGAACACTGAAGCTTTCTTT	CASSQTELNTEAFF
TRBV9	TRBJ2-3	few	NA	TGTGCCAGCAGCGTAGTAACGACCCCCACAGATACGCAGTATTTT	CASSVVTTPTDTQYF
TRBV20-1	TRBJ2-5	NA	TRBD2	TGCAGTGCGGCGGGACTAGCGAAGAAAGAGACCCAGTACTTC	CSAAGLAKKETQYF
TRBV6-6	TRBJ1-2	NA	NA	TGTGCCAGACCCCTGCGGGGGAGGGAGGGCTACACCTTC	CARPLRGREGYTF
TRBV20-1	TRBJ2-7	many	NA	TGCAGTGCTTCCGCCAGGAGGGCCTCCTACGAGCAGTACTTC	CSASARRASYEQYF
TRBV2	TRBJ2-4	few	TRBD2	TGTGCCAGCGCCCGGACTAGCGGGGGGCACGAGTACTTC	CASARTSGGHEYF
TRBV6-2/TRBV6-3	TRBJ2-3	NA	TRBD1	TGTGCCAGCAGTTACAGTGGGACAGGGTCGGCAGATACGCAGTATTTT	CASSYSGTGSADTQYF
TRBV30	TRBJ1-1	NA	TRBD1	TGTGCCTGGAGTTGGGACAGACCTGAAGCTTTCTTT	CAWSWDRPEAFF
TRBV5-4	TRBJ2-5	NA	NA	TGTGCCAGCAGCCCCTCGGGGTACGGGACCCAGTACTTC	CASSPSGYGTQYF
TRBV6-6	TRBJ2-3	few	NA	TGTGCCAGCAGTTACGAGGTGGCAGATACGCAGTATTTT	CASSYEVADTQYF
TRBV7-8	TRBJ1-6	NA	NA	TGTGCCAGCAGCTTACACGGTCCTCCGGAGTCACCCCTCCACTTT	CASSLHGPPESPLHF
TRBV7-2	TRBJ2-5	NA	TRBD1	TGTGCCAGCAGCCTTGGGCAGGGGGTGGAGACCCAGTACTTC	CASSLGQGVETQYF
TRBV7-9	TRBJ2-5	many	NA	TGTGCCAGCAGCTTAGAGGGCAGGGAGACCCAGTACTTC	CASSLEGRETQYF
TRBV20-1	TRBJ1-5	NA	NA	TGCAGTGCTAGTAGGCCACTAATGCAGCCCCAGCATTTT	CSASRPLMQPQHF
TRBV6-4	TRBJ1-2	once	NA	TGTGCCAGCAGTGACTCAGGGGGGTATGGCTACACATTC	CASSDSGGYGYTF
TRBV2	TRBJ1-5	few	NA	TGTGCCAGCAGGCCTATGTCCGGGAGCAATCAGCCCCAGCATTTT	CASRPMSGSNQPQHF
TRBV4-1	TRBJ2-2	NA	TRBD1	TGCGCCAGCAGCCAGGGGGACAGGGGTGCCACCGGGGAGCTGTTTTTT	CASSQGDRGATGELFF
TRBV20-1	TRBJ2-1	many	TRBD2	TGCAGTGCTCCCTTAGCGGGGGGTCTCCTGGGTGAGCAGTTCTTC	CSAPLAGGLLGEQFF
TRBV6-6	TRBJ2-5	few	TRBD2	TGTGCCAGCAGCGGACTAGCGGGGGGGCTTACCCAGTACTTC	CASSGLAGGLTQYF
TRBV6-5	TRBJ1-2	few	NA	TGTGCCAGCAGTTACTCGATAAGTACGGACTATGGCTACACCTTC	CASSYSISTDYGYTF
TRBV5-1	TRBJ2-2	few	TRBD2	TGCGCCAGCAGGACTAGCGGGGGATCGAACACCGGGGAGCTGTTTTTT	CASRTSGGSNTGELFF
TRBV15	TRBJ2-2	few	NA	TGTGCCACCAGCACTCAATTCACCGGGGAGCTGTTTTTT	CATSTQFTGELFF
TRBV3-1	TRBJ1-2	NA	NA	TGTGCCAGCAGCCACCGTTTTAAGGGGGACTATGGCTACACCTTC	CASSHRFKGDYGYTF
TRBV5-1	TRBJ2-7	NA	NA	TGCGCCAGCAGCTTGGTACAGGGCGGGACTGGATACGAGCAGTACTTC	CASSLVQGGTGYEQYF